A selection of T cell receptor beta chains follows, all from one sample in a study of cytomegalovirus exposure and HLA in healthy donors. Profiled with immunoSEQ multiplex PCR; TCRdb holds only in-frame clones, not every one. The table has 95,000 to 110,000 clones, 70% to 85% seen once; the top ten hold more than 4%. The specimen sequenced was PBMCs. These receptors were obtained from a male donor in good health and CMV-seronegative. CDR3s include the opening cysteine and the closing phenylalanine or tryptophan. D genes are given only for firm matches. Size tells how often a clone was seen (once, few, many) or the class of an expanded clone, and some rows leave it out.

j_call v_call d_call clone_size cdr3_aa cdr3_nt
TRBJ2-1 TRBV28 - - CASSAQGTSIYNEQFF TGTGCCAGCAGCGCGCAGGGGACCTCAATCTACAATGAGCAGTTCTTC
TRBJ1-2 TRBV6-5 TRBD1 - CASSVGGLGYGYTF TGTGCCAGCAGTGTAGGGGGCTTGGGGTATGGCTACACCTTC
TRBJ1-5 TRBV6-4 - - CASSVRRNQPQHF TGTGCCAGCAGTGTGCGCAGGAATCAGCCCCAGCATTTT
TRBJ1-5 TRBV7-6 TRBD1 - CASSLEAGTGQPQHF TGTGCCAGCAGCCTCGAGGCCGGGACAGGTCAGCCCCAGCATTTT
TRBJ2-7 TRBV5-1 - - CASSPSREQYF TGCGCCAGCAGCCCTTCCAGGGAGCAGTACTTC
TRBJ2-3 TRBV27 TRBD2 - CASSVRMTSGSTQYF TGTGCCAGCAGTGTAAGAATGACTAGCGGGAGTACGCAGTATTTT
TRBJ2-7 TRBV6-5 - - CARGGTPYEQYF TGTGCCAGAGGCGGGACGCCCTACGAGCAGTACTTC
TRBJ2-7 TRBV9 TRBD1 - CASSAGAGTAYEQYF TGTGCCAGCAGCGCCGGGGCCGGGACAGCGTACGAGCAGTACTTC
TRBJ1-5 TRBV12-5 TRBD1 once CASGYSRTGSNQPQHF TGTGCTAGTGGCTACAGCAGGACAGGGAGCAATCAGCCCCAGCATTTT
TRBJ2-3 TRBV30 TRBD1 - CAWRVMTGPRGTDTQYF TGTGCCTGGAGAGTAATGACAGGGCCTAGGGGCACAGATACGCAGTATTTT
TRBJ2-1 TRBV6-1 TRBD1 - CASSKTGGSYNEQFF TGTGCCAGCAGTAAGACAGGGGGCTCCTACAATGAGCAGTTCTTC
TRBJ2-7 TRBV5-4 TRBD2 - CASSQPTSGSWYEQYF TGTGCCAGCAGCCAACCCACTAGCGGGAGTTGGTACGAGCAGTACTTC
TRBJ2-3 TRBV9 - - CASSVGGISTDTQYF TGTGCCAGCAGCGTAGGGGGCATTAGCACAGATACGCAGTATTTT
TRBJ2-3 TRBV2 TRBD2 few CASSESLAVHGDTQYF TGTGCCAGCAGTGAATCCCTAGCGGTTCATGGAGATACGCAGTATTTT
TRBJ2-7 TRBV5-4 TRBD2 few CASSLAVSGRSYEQYF TGTGCCAGCAGCTTGGCGGTTAGCGGGAGGAGTTACGAGCAGTACTTC
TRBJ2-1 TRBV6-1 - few CAIKPILSYNEQFF TGTGCCATCAAACCCATTCTATCCTACAATGAGCAGTTCTTC
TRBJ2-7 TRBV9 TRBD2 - CASSPTTSGDSYEQYF TGTGCCAGCAGCCCGACGACTAGCGGGGACTCCTACGAGCAGTACTTC
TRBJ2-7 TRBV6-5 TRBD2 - CASSLAEGYEQYF TGTGCCAGCAGTCTAGCGGAGGGGTACGAGCAGTACTTC
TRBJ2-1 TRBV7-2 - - CASSLDVREQFF TGTGCCAGCAGCTTAGACGTGCGTGAGCAGTTCTTC
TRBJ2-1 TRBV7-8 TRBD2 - CASSRPRAGTKELNEQFF TGTGCCAGCAGCCGACCAAGAGCCGGGACTAAAGAGTTGAATGAGCAGTTCTTC
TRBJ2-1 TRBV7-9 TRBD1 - CASSSTGDEQFF TGTGCCAGCAGCTCAACAGGGGATGAGCAGTTCTTC
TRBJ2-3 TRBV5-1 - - CASSLGHSAISTDTQYF TGCGCCAGCAGCTTGGGGCATAGCGCCATCAGCACAGATACGCAGTATTTT
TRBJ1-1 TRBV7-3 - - CASSLGDTSGAFF TGTGCCAGCAGCTTAGGAGACACTTCAGGGGCTTTCTTT
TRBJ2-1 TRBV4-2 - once CASSQDYGSGVRNEQFF TGTGCCAGCAGCCAAGATTACGGGTCGGGAGTGAGGAATGAGCAGTTCTTC
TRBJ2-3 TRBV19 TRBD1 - CASSLQGRGLSDTQYF TGTGCCAGTAGTCTTCAGGGCAGGGGGCTTTCAGATACGCAGTATTTT